One sample yielded the 4 T cell receptor beta chains listed below, sequenced in a study of identical twins. TCRdb reprocessed the 5' RACE reads with MiXCR, giving one entry per CDR3 protein. The repertoire holds about 220,000 distinct CDR3 sequences, with approximately 7.8% as singletons. This same sample was also part of a study on yellow fever vaccine responses in identical twins.

Sequencing used CD8+ T cells sorted from blood. The source is a woman between 18 and 29 years old in good health.

This clonotype occurred a few times. CDR3 protein: CASSGSGYSYNEQFF. The DNA of the CDR3 is TGTGCCAGCAGTGGGAGCGGCTACTCCTACAATGAGCAGTTCTTC. The chain recombines TRBV2 with TRBJ2-1, with a tentative D call TRBD2 (5 bases). V lost 4 bases and J lost 0, with 10 bases in between. The CDR3 runs 15 residues. CDR1 and CDR2 from the germline V gene are SNHLY and FYNNEI.

This chain joins TRBV7-3 and TRBJ2-3, with TRBD2 identical over 7 bases. The CDR3 has 17 amino acids. J gave up 0 bases and V 5 bases, and 11 bases lay outside the gene matches. The germline V gene has CDR1 SGHTA and CDR2 FQGTGA. CDR3 protein: CASSPRPSGSSTDTQYF. DNA for the CDR3: TGTGCCAGCAGCCCCCGCCCTAGCGGCTCTAGCACAGATACGCAGTATTTT.

The chain carries TRBV11-2 and TRBJ2-7, with TRBD1 identical over 8 bases. V trimming: 4 bases; J trimming: 0 bases; junction bases outside the gene matches: 8. Germline CDR1 SGHAT, CDR2 FQNNGV. The CDR3 totals 16 residues. For the CDR3, the DNA is TGTGCCAGCAGCTCAAAGGACAGGGCGAACTCCTACGAGCAGTACGTC. Protein product: CASSSKDRANSYEQYV.

This clonotype has at least ten counts. The V call is TRBV7-9, the J call TRBJ2-1, with D hard to call. Germline CDR1 reads SEHNR; CDR2 reads FQNEAQ (reference sequence). This CDR3 comprises 12 residues. Trimming cost V 1 base and J 8 bases, with 6 bases left between them. The CDR3 bases are TGTGCCAGCAGCTTAGGAAGCTATGAGCAGTTCTTC. Its protein is CASSLGSYEQFF.